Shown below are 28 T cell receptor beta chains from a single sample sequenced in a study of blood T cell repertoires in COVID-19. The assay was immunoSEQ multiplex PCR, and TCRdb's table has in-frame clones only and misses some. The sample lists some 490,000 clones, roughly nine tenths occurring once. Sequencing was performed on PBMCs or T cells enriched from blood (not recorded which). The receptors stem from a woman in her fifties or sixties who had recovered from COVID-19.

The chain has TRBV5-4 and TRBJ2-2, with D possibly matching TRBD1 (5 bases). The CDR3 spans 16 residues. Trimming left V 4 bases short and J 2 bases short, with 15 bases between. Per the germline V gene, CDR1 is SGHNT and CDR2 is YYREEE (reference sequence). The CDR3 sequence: CASSLGGRVNTGELFF. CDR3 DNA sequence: TGTGCCAGCAGCCTAGGTGGCAGGGTTAACACCGGGGAGCTGTTTTTT.

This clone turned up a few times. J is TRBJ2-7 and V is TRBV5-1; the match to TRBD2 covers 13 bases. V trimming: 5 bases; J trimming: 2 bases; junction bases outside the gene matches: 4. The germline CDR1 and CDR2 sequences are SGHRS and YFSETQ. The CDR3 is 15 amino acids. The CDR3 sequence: CASRLTSGGAYEQYF. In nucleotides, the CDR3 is TGCGCCAGCAGGCTAACTAGCGGGGGGGCCTACGAGCAGTACTTC.

CDR3 amino acids: CASSLARTGYSNYGYTF. In DNA form, the CDR3 reads TGTGCCAGCAGCTTAGCGCGGACAGGGTATTCTAACTATGGCTACACCTTC. The rearrangement joins TRBV7-2 to TRBJ1-2; 8 nucleotides line up with TRBD1. Per the germline V gene, CDR1 is SGHTA and CDR2 is FQGNSA. The CDR3 has 17 amino acids. The ends lost 0 bases at V and 0 bases at J; junction bases unmatched: 6.

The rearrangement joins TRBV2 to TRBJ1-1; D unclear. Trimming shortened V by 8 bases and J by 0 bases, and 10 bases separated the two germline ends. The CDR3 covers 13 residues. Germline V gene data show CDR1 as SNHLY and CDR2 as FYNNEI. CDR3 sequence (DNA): TGTGCCAGCGGGGAGCAAATGAACACTGAAGCTTTCTTT. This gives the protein CASGEQMNTEAFF.

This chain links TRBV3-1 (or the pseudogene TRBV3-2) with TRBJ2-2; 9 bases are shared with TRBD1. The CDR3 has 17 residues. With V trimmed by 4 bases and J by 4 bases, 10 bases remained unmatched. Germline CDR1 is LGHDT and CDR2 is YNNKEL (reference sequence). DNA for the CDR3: TGTGCCAGCAGCCGTCCCGGGACAGGGACCAGCACCGGGGAGCTGTTTTTT. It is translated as CASSRPGTGTSTGELFF.

CDR3 in DNA: TGTGCCAGTAGCTTCGGCGGGGGCCTAGATACGCAGTATTTT. This sequence encodes CASSFGGGLDTQYF. This rearrangement joins TRBV19 to TRBJ2-3, with D perhaps TRBD2 (7 bases). Germline loops: CDR1 LNHDA, CDR2 SQIVND (reference sequence). Deletions cut 6 bases from V and 5 bases from J, with 15 bases between. The CDR3 runs to 14 residues.

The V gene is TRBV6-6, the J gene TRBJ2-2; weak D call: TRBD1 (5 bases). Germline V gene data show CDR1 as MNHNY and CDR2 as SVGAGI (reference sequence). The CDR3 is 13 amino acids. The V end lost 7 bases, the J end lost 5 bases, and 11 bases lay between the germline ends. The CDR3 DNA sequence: TGTGCCAGCAAGGTACAGGTTACCGGGGAGCTGTTTTTT. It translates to CASKVQVTGELFF.

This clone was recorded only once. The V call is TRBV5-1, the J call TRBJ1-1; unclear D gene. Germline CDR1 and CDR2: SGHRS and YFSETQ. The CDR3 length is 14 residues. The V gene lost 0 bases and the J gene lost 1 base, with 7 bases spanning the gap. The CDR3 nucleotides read TGCGCCAGCAGCTTGGCCCAGAAGAACACTGAAGCTTTCTTT. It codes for CASSLAQKNTEAFF.

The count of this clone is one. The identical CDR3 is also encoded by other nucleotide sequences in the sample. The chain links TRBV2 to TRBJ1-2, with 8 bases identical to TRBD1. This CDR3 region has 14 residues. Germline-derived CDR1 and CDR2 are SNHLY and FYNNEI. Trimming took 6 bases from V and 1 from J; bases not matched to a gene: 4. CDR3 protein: CASRTGVFNYGYTF. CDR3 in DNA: TGTGCCAGCAGGACAGGGGTGTTTAACTATGGCTACACCTTC.

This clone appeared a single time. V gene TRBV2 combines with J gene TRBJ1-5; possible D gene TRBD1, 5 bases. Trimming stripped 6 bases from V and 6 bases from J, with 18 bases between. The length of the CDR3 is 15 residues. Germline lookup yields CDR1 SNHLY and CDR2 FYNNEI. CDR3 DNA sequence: TGTGCCAGCAGCGACAGAGTCCCTCAGGGTCAGCCCCAGCATTTT. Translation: CASSDRVPQGQPQHF.

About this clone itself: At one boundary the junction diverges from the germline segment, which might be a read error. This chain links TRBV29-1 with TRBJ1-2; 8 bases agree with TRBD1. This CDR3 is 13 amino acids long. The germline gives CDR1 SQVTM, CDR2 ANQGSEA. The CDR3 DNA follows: TGCAGCGGTGGGGGGACAGGTAACTCTGGCTACACCTTC. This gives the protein CSGGGTGNSGYTF.

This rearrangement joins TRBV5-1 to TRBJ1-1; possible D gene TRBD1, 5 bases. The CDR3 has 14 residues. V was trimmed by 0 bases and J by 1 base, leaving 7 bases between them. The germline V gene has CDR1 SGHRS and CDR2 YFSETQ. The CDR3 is CASSLGGPNTEAFF. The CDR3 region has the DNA TGCGCCAGCAGCTTGGGGGGCCCGAACACTGAAGCTTTCTTT.

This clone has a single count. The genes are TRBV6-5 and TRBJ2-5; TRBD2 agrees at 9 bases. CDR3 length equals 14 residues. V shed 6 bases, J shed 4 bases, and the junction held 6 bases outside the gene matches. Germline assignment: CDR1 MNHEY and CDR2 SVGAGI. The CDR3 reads CASSERAGGETQYF. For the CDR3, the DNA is TGTGCCAGCAGCGAGAGAGCGGGAGGAGAGACCCAGTACTTC.

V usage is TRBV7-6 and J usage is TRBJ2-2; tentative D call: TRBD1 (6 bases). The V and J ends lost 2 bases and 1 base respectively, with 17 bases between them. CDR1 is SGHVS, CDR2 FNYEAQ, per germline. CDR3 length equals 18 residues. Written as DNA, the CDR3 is TGTGCCAGCAGCTTACCACTATCCCGGGACAAGAACACCGGGGAGCTGTTTTTT. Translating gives CASSLPLSRDKNTGELFF.

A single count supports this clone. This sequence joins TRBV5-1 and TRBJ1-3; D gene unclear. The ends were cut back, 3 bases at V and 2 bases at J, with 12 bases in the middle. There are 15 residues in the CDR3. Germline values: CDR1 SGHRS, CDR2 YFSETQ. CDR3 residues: CASSSHSGAGNTIYF. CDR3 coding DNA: TGCGCCAGCAGCTCCCATTCAGGCGCTGGAAACACCATATATTTT. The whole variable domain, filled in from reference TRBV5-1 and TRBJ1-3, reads KAGVTQTPRYLIKTRGQQVTLSCSPISGHRSVSWYQQTPGQGLQFLFEYFSETQRNKGNFPGRFSGRQFSNSRSEMNVSTLELGDSALYLCASSSHSGAGNTIYFGEGSWLTVV.

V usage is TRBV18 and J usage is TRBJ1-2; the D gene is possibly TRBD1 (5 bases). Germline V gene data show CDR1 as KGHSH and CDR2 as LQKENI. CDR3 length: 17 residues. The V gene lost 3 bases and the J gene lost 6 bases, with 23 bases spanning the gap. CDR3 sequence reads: CASSPRGDSPSTHGYTF. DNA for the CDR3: TGTGCCAGCTCACCTCGGGGGGACTCACCTTCGACTCATGGCTACACCTTC.

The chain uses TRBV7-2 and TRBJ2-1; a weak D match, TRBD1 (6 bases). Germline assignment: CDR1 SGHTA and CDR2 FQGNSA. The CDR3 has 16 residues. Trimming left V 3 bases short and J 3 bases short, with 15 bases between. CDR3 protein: CASSFQQGLVYNEQFF. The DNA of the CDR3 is TGTGCCAGCAGCTTCCAACAGGGTCTCGTCTACAATGAGCAGTTCTTC.

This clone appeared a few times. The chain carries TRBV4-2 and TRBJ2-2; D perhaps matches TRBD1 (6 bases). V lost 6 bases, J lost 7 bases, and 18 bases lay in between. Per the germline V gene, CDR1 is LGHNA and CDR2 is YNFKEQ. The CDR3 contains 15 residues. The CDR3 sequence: CASRQNRATGGELFF. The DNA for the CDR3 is TGTGCCAGCAGGCAGAACAGGGCGACGGGCGGGGAGCTGTTTTTT.

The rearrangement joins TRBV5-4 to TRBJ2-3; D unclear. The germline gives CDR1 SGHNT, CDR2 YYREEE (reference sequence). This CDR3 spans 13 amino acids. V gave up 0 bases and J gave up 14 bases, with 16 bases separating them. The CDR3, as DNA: TGTGCCAGCAGCTTGGACCCTGGAGCCCCCTGGTATTTT. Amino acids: CASSLDPGAPWYF.

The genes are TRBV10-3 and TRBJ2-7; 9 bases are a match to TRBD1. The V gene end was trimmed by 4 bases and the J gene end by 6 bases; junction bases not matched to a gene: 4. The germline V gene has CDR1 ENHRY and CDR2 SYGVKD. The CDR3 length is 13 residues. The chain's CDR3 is CAISAQGASEQYF. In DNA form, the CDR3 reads TGTGCCATCAGTGCACAGGGGGCAAGCGAGCAGTACTTC.

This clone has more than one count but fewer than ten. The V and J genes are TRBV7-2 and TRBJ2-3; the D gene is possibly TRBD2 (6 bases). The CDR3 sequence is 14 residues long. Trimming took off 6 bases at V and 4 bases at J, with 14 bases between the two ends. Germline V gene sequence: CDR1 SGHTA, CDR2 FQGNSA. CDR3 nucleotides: TGTGCCAGCAGACTCGGGACTGAATCAGATACGCAGTATTTT. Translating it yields CASRLGTESDTQYF.

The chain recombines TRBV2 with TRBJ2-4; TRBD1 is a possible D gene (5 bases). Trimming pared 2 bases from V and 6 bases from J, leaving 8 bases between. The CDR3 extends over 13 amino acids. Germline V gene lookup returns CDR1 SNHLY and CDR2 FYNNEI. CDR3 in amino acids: CASSENQGNIQYF. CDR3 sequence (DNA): TGTGCCAGCAGTGAAAACCAGGGAAACATTCAGTACTTC. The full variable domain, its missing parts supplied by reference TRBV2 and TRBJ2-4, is EPEVTQTPSHQVTQMGQEVILRCVPISNHLYFYWYRQILGQKVEFLVSFYNNEISEKSEIFDDQFSVERPDGSNFTLKIRSTKLEDSAMYFCASSENQGNIQYFGAGTRLSVL.

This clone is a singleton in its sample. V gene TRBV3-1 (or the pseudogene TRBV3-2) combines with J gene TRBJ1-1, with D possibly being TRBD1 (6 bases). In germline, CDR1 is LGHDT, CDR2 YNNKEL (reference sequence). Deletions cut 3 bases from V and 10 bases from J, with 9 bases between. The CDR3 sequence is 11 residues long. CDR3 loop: CASSHGRGAFF. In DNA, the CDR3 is TGTGCCAGCAGCCACGGCAGGGGAGCTTTCTTT.

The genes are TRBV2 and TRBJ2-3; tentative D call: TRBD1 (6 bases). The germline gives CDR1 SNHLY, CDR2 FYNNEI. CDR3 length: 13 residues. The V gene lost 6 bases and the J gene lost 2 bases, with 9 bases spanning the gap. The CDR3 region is CASSYRDTDTQYF. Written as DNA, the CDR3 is TGTGCCAGCAGCTACAGGGACACAGATACGCAGTATTTT.

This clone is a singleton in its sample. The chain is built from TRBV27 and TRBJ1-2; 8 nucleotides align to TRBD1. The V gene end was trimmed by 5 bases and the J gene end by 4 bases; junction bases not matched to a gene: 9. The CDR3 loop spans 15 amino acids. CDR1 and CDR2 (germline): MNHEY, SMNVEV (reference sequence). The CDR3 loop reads CASSIHRDRFYGYTF. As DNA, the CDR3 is TGTGCCAGCAGTATACACCGGGACAGGTTCTATGGCTACACCTTC.

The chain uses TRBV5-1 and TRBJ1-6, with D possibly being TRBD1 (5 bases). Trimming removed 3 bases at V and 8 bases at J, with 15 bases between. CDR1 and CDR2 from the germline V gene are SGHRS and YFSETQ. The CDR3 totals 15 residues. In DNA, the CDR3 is TGCGCCAGCAGCTGGGGGGTGTCAGGCGATTCACCCCTCCACTTT. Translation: CASSWGVSGDSPLHF.

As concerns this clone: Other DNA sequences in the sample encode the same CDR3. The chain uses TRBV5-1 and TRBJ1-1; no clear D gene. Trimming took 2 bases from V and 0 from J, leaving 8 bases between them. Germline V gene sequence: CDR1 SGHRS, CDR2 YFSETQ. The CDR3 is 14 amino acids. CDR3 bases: TGCGCCAGCAGCTTCGGACTGCTGAACACTGAAGCTTTCTTT. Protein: CASSFGLLNTEAFF.

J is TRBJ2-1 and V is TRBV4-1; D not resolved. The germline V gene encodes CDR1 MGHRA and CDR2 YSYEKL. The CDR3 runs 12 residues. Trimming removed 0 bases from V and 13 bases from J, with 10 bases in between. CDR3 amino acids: CASSQEGYAQFF. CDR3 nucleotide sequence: TGCGCCAGCAGCCAAGAGGGCTATGCACAGTTCTTC.